Listed below are T cell receptor beta chains from one sample, sequenced in a study of human T cells and chemical hapten exposure. From the RACE reads, TCRdb called clonotypes with MiXCR, one entry per CDR3 protein. Of 82,000 or so distinct CDR3 sequences in the sample, 13% were seen once. The material sequenced was whole blood, taken in connection with sensitization to the hapten diphenylcyclopropenone (DPC). These receptor sequences come from a woman aged 45-60 years with alopecia areata. Some clones in this sample may be carry-over from other donors' samples. The CDR3 runs from the conserved cysteine through the conserved F or W. The D gene is left open where the match is weak. Size is omitted from some rows. Given values are once, few, many or a class for expanded clones.

abundance	d_gene	v_gene	j_gene	CDR3aa	CDR3nt
.	TRBD1	TRBV10-1	TRBJ1-6	CASTTGGSRSSPLHF	TGCGCCAGCACGACAGGGGGCTCAAGATCTTCACCCCTCCACTTT
.	TRBD1	TRBV6-1	TRBJ1-5	CASSTQGSRNQPQHF	TGTGCCAGCAGTACACAGGGGAGCCGCAATCAGCCCCAGCATTTT
many	TRBD1	TRBV7-3	TRBJ1-2	CASSLLGGAGYGYTF	TGTGCCAGCAGCTTATTAGGGGGCGCGGGCTATGGCTACACCTTC
many	.	TRBV29-1	TRBJ2-7	CSVVWQVIGEQYF	TGCAGCGTTGTATGGCAGGTCATCGGCGAGCAGTACTTC
.	.	TRBV28	TRBJ2-7	CASSTRAVPYEQYF	TGTGCCAGCAGCACGCGGGCGGTACCTTACGAGCAGTACTTC
.	TRBD1	TRBV5-1	TRBJ2-1	CASSPTGGVADEQFF	TGCGCCAGCAGCCCGACAGGGGGTGTTGCAGATGAGCAGTTCTTC
once	.	TRBV2	TRBJ1-1	CASSPGLRTEAFF	TGTGCCAGCAGTCCGGGGTTAAGGACTGAAGCTTTCTTT
.	TRBD1	TRBV7-9	TRBJ2-5	CASRQGRGWETQYF	TGTGCCAGCCGACAGGGACGGGGCTGGGAGACCCAGTACTTC
.	.	TRBV18	TRBJ1-2	CASSPLKNHYGYTF	TGTGCCAGCTCACCACTGAAAAACCACTATGGCTACACCTTC
many	TRBD1	TRBV12-3/TRBV12-4	TRBJ2-3	CASSPPHRGLSTDTQYF	TGTGCCAGCAGTCCCCCCCACAGGGGGCTGAGCACAGATACGCAGTATTTT
.	TRBD2	TRBV6-1	TRBJ2-2	CASSFLAGGGDTGEPFF	TGTGCCAGCAGCTTTCTAGCGGGAGGAGGGGACACCGGGGAGCCGTTTTTT
.	TRBD2	TRBV5-1	TRBJ2-3	CASSFGISGSSTDTQYF	TGCGCCAGCAGCTTTGGGATTAGCGGGAGCTCTACAGATACGCAGTATTTT
many	TRBD1	TRBV6-6	TRBJ2-7	CASWYTGGKDYEQYF	TGTGCCAGCTGGTATACAGGGGGGAAGGACTACGAGCAGTACTTC
.	.	TRBV20-1	TRBJ1-5	CSADSGGNNQPQHF	TGCAGTGCCGACTCTGGAGGAAATAATCAGCCCCAGCATTTT
many	.	TRBV18	TRBJ1-5	CASSPVTEGPQHF	TGTGCCAGCTCACCGGTAACAGAGGGGCCCCAGCATTTT
.	.	TRBV20-1	TRBJ2-1	CSAERQESSYNEQFF	TGCAGTGCCGAGAGACAGGAGAGCTCCTACAATGAGCAGTTCTTC
.	TRBD1	TRBV7-9	TRBJ2-1	CASSLVTGEYSYNEQFF	TGTGCCAGCAGCTTAGTGACAGGGGAGTATTCCTACAATGAGCAGTTCTTC
many	.	TRBV5-6	TRBJ1-5	CASSLAASSNQPQHF	TGTGCCAGCAGCTTGGCGGCAAGTAGCAATCAGCCCCAGCATTTT
.	.	TRBV2	TRBJ2-7	CASSGEGIVDEQYF	TGTGCCAGCAGCGGTGAAGGGATCGTCGACGAGCAGTACTTC
.	.	TRBV12-3/TRBV12-4	TRBJ1-5	CASSLDEIQPQHF	TGTGCCAGCAGCCTGGACGAGATTCAGCCCCAGCATTTT
.	TRBD2	TRBV3-1	TRBJ2-2	CASSPLAGVGTGELFF	TGTGCCAGCAGCCCCCTAGCGGGAGTCGGTACCGGGGAGCTGTTTTTT
.	.	TRBV19	TRBJ2-2	CASSRPGTRNTGELFF	TGTGCCAGTAGTCGCCCCGGGACCAGAAACACCGGGGAGCTGTTTTTT
few	TRBD2	TRBV12-3/TRBV12-4	TRBJ2-1	CASSLAAGGYNEQFF	TGTGCCAGCAGTTTAGCAGCGGGAGGTTACAATGAGCAGTTCTTC
many	.	TRBV20-1	TRBJ2-7	CSARGGALSEQYF	TGCAGTGCTAGAGGAGGGGCGCTCTCCGAGCAGTACTTC
many	TRBD1	TRBV3-1	TRBJ2-2	CASSQRTGFTGELFF	TGTGCCAGCAGCCAGAGGACAGGTTTCACCGGGGAGCTGTTTTTT
.	TRBD2	TRBV20-1	TRBJ2-5	CSRTSGRKTQYF	TGCAGTCGGACTAGCGGGAGAAAGACCCAGTACTTC
.	TRBD1	TRBV9	TRBJ1-1	CASSVAQGAGDTEAFF	TGTGCCAGCAGCGTAGCTCAGGGGGCGGGAGACACTGAAGCTTTCTTT
few	TRBD2	TRBV20-1	TRBJ2-1	CSAPPSGSYHEQFF	TGCAGTGCCCCTCCAAGCGGGAGTTACCATGAGCAGTTCTTC
.	.	TRBV7-8	TRBJ2-1	CASSLVPSFMGEQFF	TGTGCCAGCAGCTTAGTCCCTTCCTTCATGGGTGAGCAGTTCTTC
few	TRBD2	TRBV29-1	TRBJ2-5	CSVWREWGQETQYF	TGCAGCGTGTGGCGGGAGTGGGGGCAAGAGACCCAGTACTTC
.	TRBD1	TRBV2	TRBJ2-7	CASSRPGQVYEQYF	TGTGCCAGCAGTCGCCCTGGACAGGTTTACGAGCAGTACTTC
.	.	TRBV9	TRBJ1-1	CASSADAQLNTEAFF	TGTGCCAGCAGCGCGGACGCCCAGCTGAACACTGAAGCTTTCTTT
few	.	TRBV19	TRBJ2-2	CASSAQGPNTGELFF	TGTGCCAGTAGTGCTCAGGGGCCAAACACCGGGGAGCTGTTTTTT
many	TRBD2	TRBV15	TRBJ2-1	CATSWGLAGTSYNEQFF	TGTGCCACCAGCTGGGGACTAGCGGGAACTTCCTACAATGAGCAGTTCTTC
few	.	TRBV7-8	TRBJ2-2	CASSSGEPSPINTGELFF	TGTGCCAGCAGCTCTGGCGAACCGTCCCCAATAAACACCGGGGAGCTGTTTTTT
.	.	TRBV6-2/TRBV6-3	TRBJ2-1	CASSYGVLQFF	TGTGCCAGCAGTTACGGGGTCTTGCAGTTCTTC
few	TRBD1	TRBV29-1	TRBJ2-3	CSVEGQGAGTQYF	TGCAGCGTTGAGGGCCAGGGGGCAGGTACGCAGTATTTT
few	.	TRBV6-1	TRBJ1-5	CASMSSNQPQHF	TGTGCCAGCATGAGTAGCAATCAGCCCCAGCATTTT
few	TRBD1	TRBV29-1	TRBJ1-2	CSVVGTVGYGYTF	TGCAGCGTTGTGGGGACAGTAGGCTATGGCTACACCTTC
many	TRBD1	TRBV7-3	TRBJ1-4	CASSLNPVTGGSEKLFF	TGTGCCAGCAGCTTAAACCCCGTGACAGGGGGAAGCGAAAAACTGTTTTTT
.	.	TRBV7-8	TRBJ2-1	CASSLVRTNEQFF	TGTGCCAGCAGCTTAGTGAGGACCAATGAGCAGTTCTTC
.	TRBD1	TRBV5-1	TRBJ1-1	CASSRGQGEREAFF	TGCGCCAGCAGCCGGGGACAGGGGGAACGGGAAGCTTTCTTT
.	.	TRBV18	TRBJ1-1	CASSPPGWALGTEAFF	TGTGCCAGCTCACCACCAGGGTGGGCCCTAGGGACTGAAGCTTTCTTT
.	.	TRBV29-1	TRBJ1-1	CSVWWGREAFF	TGCAGCGTTTGGTGGGGACGGGAAGCTTTCTTT
many	.	TRBV19	TRBJ2-6	CASSGNIRSGANVLTF	TGTGCCAGTAGCGGTAACATACGCTCTGGGGCCAACGTCCTGACTTTC
few	.	TRBV7-6	TRBJ2-7	CASSSGTDYEQYF	TGTGCCAGCAGCTCGGGGACGGATTACGAGCAGTACTTC
many	.	TRBV7-8	TRBJ1-1	CASSVRQMNTEAFF	TGTGCCAGCAGCGTACGTCAGATGAACACTGAAGCTTTCTTT
.	.	TRBV20-1	TRBJ2-1	CSARRADAYNEQFF	TGCAGTGCTAGGCGGGCGGATGCCTACAATGAGCAGTTCTTC
few	TRBD1	TRBV4-2	TRBJ2-7	CASSQDQGGHYEQYF	TGTGCCAGCAGCCAAGATCAAGGGGGCCACTACGAGCAGTACTTC
many	TRBD2	TRBV5-1	TRBJ2-5	CASSLDTSGRDRKETQYF	TGCGCCAGCAGCTTGGACACTAGCGGGAGAGATAGAAAAGAGACCCAGTACTTC
.	.	TRBV7-9	TRBJ2-7	CDSSSAYEQYF	TGTGACAGCAGCTCTGCCTACGAGCAGTACTTC
.	.	TRBV7-6	TRBJ1-2	CASSLESRTGSGYTF	TGTGCCAGCAGCTTAGAATCCCGGACCGGCAGTGGCTACACCTTC
many	.	TRBV6-1	TRBJ2-2	CASSVGGSGELFF	TGTGCCAGCAGTGTAGGGGGATCCGGGGAGCTGTTTTTT
few	.	TRBV12-3/TRBV12-4	TRBJ1-1	CASSLKGNTEAFF	TGTGCCAGCAGTTTGAAGGGGAACACTGAAGCTTTCTTT
.	.	TRBV11-2	TRBJ2-1	CASSLDYRSEVQQFF	TGTGCCAGCAGCTTAGATTATCGTAGCGAGGTGCAGCAGTTCTTC
many	TRBD1	TRBV5-1	TRBJ2-3	CASSKGQGLDTQYF	TGCGCCAGCAGCAAGGGACAGGGATTAGATACGCAGTATTTT
many	TRBD2	TRBV11-2	TRBJ2-5	CASSLESGRGETQYF	TGTGCCAGCAGCTTAGAGAGCGGGAGAGGAGAGACCCAGTACTTC
many	TRBD1	TRBV7-9	TRBJ1-5	CASSLGQSTNQPQHF	TGTGCCAGCAGCCTGGGACAGTCGACCAATCAGCCCCAGCATTTT
many	.	TRBV19	TRBJ1-2	CASSETGRANYGYTF	TGTGCCAGTAGTGAGACAGGCCGAGCTAACTATGGCTACACCTTC
many	TRBD1	TRBV29-1	TRBJ2-5	CSATTGGHETQYF	TGCAGCGCAACTACAGGGGGACACGAGACCCAGTACTTC